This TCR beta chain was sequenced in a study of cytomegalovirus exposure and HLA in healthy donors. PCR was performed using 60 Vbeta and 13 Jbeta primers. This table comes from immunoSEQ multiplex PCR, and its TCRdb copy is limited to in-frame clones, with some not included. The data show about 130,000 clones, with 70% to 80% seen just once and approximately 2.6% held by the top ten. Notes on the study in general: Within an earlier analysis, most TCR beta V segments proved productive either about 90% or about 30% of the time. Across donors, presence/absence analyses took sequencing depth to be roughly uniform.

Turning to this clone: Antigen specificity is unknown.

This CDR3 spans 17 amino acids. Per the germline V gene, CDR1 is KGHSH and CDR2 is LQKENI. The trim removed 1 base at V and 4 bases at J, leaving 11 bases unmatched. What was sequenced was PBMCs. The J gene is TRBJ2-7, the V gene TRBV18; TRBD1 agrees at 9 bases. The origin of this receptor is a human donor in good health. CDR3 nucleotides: TGTGCCAGCTCACCACAAACACCGGGACAGGGATTTTACGAGCAGTACTTC. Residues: CASSPQTPGQGFYEQYF.